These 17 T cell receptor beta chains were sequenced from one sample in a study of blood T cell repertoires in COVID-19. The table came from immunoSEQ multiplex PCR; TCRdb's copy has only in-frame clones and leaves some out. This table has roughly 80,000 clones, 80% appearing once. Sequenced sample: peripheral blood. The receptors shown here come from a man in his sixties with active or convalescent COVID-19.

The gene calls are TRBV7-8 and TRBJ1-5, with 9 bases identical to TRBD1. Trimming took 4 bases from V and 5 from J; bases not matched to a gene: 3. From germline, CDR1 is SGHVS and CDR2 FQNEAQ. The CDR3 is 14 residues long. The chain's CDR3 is CASSSQGAYQPQHF. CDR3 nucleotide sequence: TGTGCCAGCAGCTCACAGGGGGCTTATCAGCCCCAGCATTTT.

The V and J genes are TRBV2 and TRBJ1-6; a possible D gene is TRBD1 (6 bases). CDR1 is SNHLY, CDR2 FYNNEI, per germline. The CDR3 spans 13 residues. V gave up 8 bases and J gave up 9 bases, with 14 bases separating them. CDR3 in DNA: TGTGCCAGCCCAGGGGAGACTGGTTCACCCCTCCACTTT. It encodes CASPGETGSPLHF.

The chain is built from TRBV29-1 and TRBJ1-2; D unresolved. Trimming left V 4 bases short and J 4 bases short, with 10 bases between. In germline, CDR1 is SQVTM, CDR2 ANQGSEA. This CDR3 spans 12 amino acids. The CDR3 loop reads CSVGSSFYGYTF. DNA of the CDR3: TGCAGCGTTGGTTCCTCCTTCTATGGCTACACCTTC.

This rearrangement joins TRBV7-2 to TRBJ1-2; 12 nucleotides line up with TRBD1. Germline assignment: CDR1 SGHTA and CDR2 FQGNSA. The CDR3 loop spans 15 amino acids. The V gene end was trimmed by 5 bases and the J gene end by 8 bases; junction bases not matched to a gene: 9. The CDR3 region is CASSPPGQGARGYTF. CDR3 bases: TGTGCCAGCAGCCCTCCGGGACAGGGGGCGCGGGGCTACACCTTC.

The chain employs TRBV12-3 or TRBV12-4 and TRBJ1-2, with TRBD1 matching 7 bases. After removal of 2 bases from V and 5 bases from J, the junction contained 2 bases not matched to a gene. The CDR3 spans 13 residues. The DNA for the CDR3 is TGTGCCAGCAGTTTAACAGGGGAATATGGCTACACCTTC. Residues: CASSLTGEYGYTF.

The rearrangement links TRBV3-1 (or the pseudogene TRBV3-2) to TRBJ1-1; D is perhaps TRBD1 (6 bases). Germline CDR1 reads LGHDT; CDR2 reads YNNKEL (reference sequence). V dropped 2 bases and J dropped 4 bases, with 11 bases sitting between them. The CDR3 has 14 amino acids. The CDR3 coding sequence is TGTGCCAGCAGCCAACTACAGGGTGGCACTGAAGCTTTCTTT. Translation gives CASSQLQGGTEAFF.

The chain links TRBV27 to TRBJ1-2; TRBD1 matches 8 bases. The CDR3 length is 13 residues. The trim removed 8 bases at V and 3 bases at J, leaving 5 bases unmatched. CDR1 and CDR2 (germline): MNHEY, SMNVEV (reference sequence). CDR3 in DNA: TGTGCCAGCGCCTCGGGACAGGACTATGGCTACACCTTC. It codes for CASASGQDYGYTF.

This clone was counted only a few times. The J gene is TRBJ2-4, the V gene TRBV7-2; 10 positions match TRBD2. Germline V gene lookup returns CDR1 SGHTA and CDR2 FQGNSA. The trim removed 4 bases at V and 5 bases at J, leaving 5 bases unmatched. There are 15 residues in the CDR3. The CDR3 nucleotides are TGTGCCAGCAGCTATCAGCGGGGGGGCCAAAACATTCAGTACTTC. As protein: CASSYQRGGQNIQYF.

DNA of the CDR3: TGTGCCAGCAGCCAAGAGGGGCGGGGCGGCTACGAGCAGTACTTC. Translated: CASSQEGRGGYEQYF. The chain is built from TRBV4-2 and TRBJ2-7; D is perhaps TRBD2 (6 bases). The CDR3 is made up of 15 amino acids. Germline V gene sequence: CDR1 LGHNA, CDR2 YNFKEQ. The V end lost 0 bases, the J end lost 3 bases, and 12 bases lay between the germline ends.

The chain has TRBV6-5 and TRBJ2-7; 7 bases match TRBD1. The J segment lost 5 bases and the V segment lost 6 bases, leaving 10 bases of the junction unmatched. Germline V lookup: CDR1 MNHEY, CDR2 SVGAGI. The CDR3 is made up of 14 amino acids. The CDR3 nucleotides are TGTGCCAGCAGGTTAGACAGGGTGGTGAACGAGCAGTACTTC. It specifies CASRLDRVVNEQYF.

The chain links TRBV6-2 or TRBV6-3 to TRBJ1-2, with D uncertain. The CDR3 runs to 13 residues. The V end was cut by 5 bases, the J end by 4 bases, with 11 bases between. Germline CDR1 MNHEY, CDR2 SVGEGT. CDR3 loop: CASSLTESYGYTF. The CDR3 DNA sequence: TGTGCCAGCAGTCTCACGGAGTCCTATGGCTACACCTTC.

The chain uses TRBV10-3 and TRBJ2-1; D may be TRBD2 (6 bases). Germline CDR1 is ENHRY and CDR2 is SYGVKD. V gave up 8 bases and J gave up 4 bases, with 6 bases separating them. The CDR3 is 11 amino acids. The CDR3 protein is CAIRGYNEQFF. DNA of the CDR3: TGTGCCATCCGGGGGTACAATGAGCAGTTCTTC.

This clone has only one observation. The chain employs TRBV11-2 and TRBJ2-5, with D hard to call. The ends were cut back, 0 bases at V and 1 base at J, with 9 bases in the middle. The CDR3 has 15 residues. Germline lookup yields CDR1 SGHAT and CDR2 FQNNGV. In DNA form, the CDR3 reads TGTGCCAGCAGCTTAGAGGCACCCACCCAAGAGACCCAGTACTTC. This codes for CASSLEAPTQETQYF.

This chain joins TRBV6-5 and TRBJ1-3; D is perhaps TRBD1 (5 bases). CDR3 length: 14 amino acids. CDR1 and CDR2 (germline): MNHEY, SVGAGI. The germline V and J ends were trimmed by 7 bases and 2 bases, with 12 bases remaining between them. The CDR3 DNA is TGTGCCAGCACGACTGGGGGGGCTGGAAACACCATATATTTT. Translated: CASTTGGAGNTIYF.

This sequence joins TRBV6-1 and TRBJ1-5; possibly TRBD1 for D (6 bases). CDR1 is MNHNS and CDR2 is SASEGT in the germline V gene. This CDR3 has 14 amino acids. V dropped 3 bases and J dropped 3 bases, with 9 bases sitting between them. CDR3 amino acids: CASSEYRDNQPQHF. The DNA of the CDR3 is TGTGCCAGCAGTGAGTACAGGGACAATCAGCCCCAGCATTTT.

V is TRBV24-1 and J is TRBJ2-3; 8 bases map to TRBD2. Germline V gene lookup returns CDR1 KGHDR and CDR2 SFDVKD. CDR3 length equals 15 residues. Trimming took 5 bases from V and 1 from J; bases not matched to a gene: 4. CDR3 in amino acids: CATSAGRGGTDTQYF. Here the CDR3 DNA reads TGTGCCACCAGTGCCGGGCGGGGGGGCACAGATACGCAGTATTTT.

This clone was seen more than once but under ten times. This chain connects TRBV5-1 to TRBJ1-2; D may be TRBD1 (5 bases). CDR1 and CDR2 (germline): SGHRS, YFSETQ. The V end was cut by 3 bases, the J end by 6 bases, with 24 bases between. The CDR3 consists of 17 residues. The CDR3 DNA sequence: TGCGCCAGCAGCTACGAACCCATTGACCTGACAGTCCATGGCTACACCTTC. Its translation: CASSYEPIDLTVHGYTF.